Shown below are 7 T cell receptor beta chains from a single sample sequenced in a study of CD8+ T cells in alopecia areata. The treatment here: oral pan-JAK inhibitor, 5-10 mg twice daily. cDNA serving as the sequencing template came from extracted, reverse transcribed RNA. The method was immunoSEQ multiplex PCR; TCRdb's version includes in-frame clones alone and lacks a portion of them. The sample contains 150,000 to 200,000 clones, 50% to 75% of which appear only once. Sample: CD4+ T cells sorted from blood, taken at approximately week 60, from a patient treated with tofacitinib. The receptor source for this set is a human donor with alopecia areata.

The chain couples TRBV29-1 to TRBJ2-7; 7 bases map to TRBD1. The CDR3 runs 14 residues. The germline V gene encodes CDR1 SQVTM and CDR2 ANQGSEA. The J segment lost 4 bases and the V segment lost 4 bases, leaving 10 bases of the junction unmatched. Here the CDR3 DNA reads TGCAGCGTTGTCGGAACAGGGGCATCGTACGAGCAGTACTTC. This encodes CSVVGTGASYEQYF.

The chain combines TRBV30 with TRBJ2-5; 8 bases fit TRBD2. The CDR3 is made up of 13 amino acids. CDR1 and CDR2 (germline): GTSNPN, SVGIG (reference sequence). Trimming took 3 bases from V and 13 from J; bases not matched to a gene: 13. CDR3 nucleotides: TGTGCCTGGAGGATGGCGGGGGGCCGCGTGACGTACTTC. It is translated as CAWRMAGGRVTYF.

The gene calls are TRBV28 and TRBJ2-7, with 8 bases lining up with TRBD1. CDR3 size: 13 residues. V lost 6 bases to trimming and J lost 4 bases; unmatched junction nucleotides: 5. Germline assignment: CDR1 MDHEN and CDR2 SYDVKM. This CDR3 reads CASRQGQEYEQYF. The CDR3 DNA is TGTGCCAGCAGACAGGGACAGGAATACGAGCAGTACTTC.

This sequence joins TRBV30 and TRBJ2-2; 9 bases agree with TRBD2. The CDR3 extends over 17 amino acids. J was trimmed by 5 bases and V by 0 bases; bases with no gene match: 10. The germline V gene encodes CDR1 GTSNPN and CDR2 SVGIG (reference sequence). CDR3 bases: TGTGCCTGGAGTGTACAAAGAGTAGCGGGGGTTACCGGGGAGCTGTTTTTT. Encoded protein: CAWSVQRVAGVTGELFF.

This clone was observed once. This sequence joins TRBV7-9 and TRBJ1-2; D gene ambiguous. Trimming took off 3 bases at V and 6 bases at J, with 8 bases between the two ends. Germline assignment: CDR1 SEHNR and CDR2 FQNEAQ (reference sequence). The CDR3 runs 12 residues. DNA of the CDR3: TGTGCCAGCAGCTTCTCCCTGGATGGCTACACCTTC. This codes for CASSFSLDGYTF.

This clone was found a few times. This chain connects TRBV29-1 to TRBJ2-3; weak D call: TRBD2 (7 bases). V lost 4 bases and J lost 2, with 13 bases in between. Germline CDR1 reads SQVTM; CDR2 reads ANQGSEA. The CDR3 runs to 14 residues. The CDR3 region is CSVGRGGLTDTQYF. CDR3 nucleotides: TGCAGCGTTGGCAGGGGAGGGCTCACAGATACGCAGTATTTT.

The chain carries TRBV29-1 and TRBJ1-1, with 8 bases that match TRBD1. The CDR3 is made up of 13 amino acids. The trim removed 8 bases at V and 1 base at J, leaving 6 bases unmatched. From germline, CDR1 is SQVTM and CDR2 ANQGSEA. In DNA, the CDR3 is TGCAGCCTAGCAGGGACAGGGAACACTGAAGCTTTCTTT. This encodes CSLAGTGNTEAFF.